The clone carrying this T cell receptor (beta chain) was seen many times. What it binds is not known. This record belongs to a study of early T cells in non-severe SARS-CoV-2 infection. On the study more broadly: Sequenced material consisted of bulk RNA (from unsorted whole blood), and chains were unpaired.

General study results and limits: VDJdb matching, biased toward anti-spike CD8 responses, missed private and CD4 specificities.

As part of library construction, unique molecular identifiers were attached to individual cDNA molecules. One entry per CDR3 protein, called by TCRdb with MiXCR from the 5' RACE reads. This sample has 70,000 or so distinct CDR3 sequences, with roughly 13% found just once. The CDR3 is 15 amino acids. Germline CDR1 and CDR2: LNHNV and YYDKDF (reference sequence). V was pared by 6 bases and J by 5 bases, with 12 bases of the junction left unmatched. The chain carries TRBV15 and TRBJ2-7; 8 positions agree with TRBD1. Sequencing input: whole blood. The receptor was isolated from an adult who was a healthcare worker with PCR-confirmed SARS-CoV-2 infection or an uninfected control (not recorded which). CDR3 sequence: CATSPERDRSHEQYF. The CDR3 bases are TGTGCCACCAGTCCTGAAAGGGACAGGTCCCACGAGCAGTACTTC.